These 10 T cell receptor beta chains came from one sample sequenced in a study of blood T cell repertoires in COVID-19. The repertoire was sequenced with immunoSEQ multiplex PCR; TCRdb's copy has only in-frame clones and lacks some. Of 180,000 or so clones listed, 80% to 85% are singletons. The sample was peripheral blood. All receptors derive from a human donor with acute or convalescent COVID-19. The donor label of this sample is uncertain.

This clone was detected many times. The chain links TRBV23-1 to TRBJ2-1; D is possibly TRBD2 (6 bases). TRBV23-1 is placed among ORFs of uncertain function. Trimming pared 0 bases from V and 4 bases from J, leaving 10 bases between. The CDR3 is made up of 15 amino acids. The CDR3 DNA is TGCGCCAGCAGTCAATCGCGGGACCAGTACAATGAGCAGTTCTTC. It specifies CASSQSRDQYNEQFF.

J is TRBJ1-3 and V is TRBV5-1; no definite D call. V lost 4 bases, J lost 0 bases, and 8 bases lay in between. CDR1 and CDR2 (germline): SGHRS, YFSETQ. CDR3 size: 14 residues. Here the CDR3 DNA reads TGCGCCAGCAGCCTCGGTATCTCTGGAAACACCATATATTTT. It translates to CASSLGISGNTIYF. Variable domain in full (rest from reference TRBV5-1 and TRBJ1-3): KAGVTQTPRYLIKTRGQQVTLSCSPISGHRSVSWYQQTPGQGLQFLFEYFSETQRNKGNFPGRFSGRQFSNSRSEMNVSTLELGDSALYLCASSLGISGNTIYFGEGSWLTVV.

The V gene is TRBV28, the J gene TRBJ2-5; 7 bases align to TRBD1. The CDR3 runs to 13 residues. The V segment lost 7 bases and the J segment 7 bases; nucleotides outside the gene matches: 9. Germline CDR1 is MDHEN and CDR2 is SYDVKM. The CDR3, as DNA: TGTGCCAGCATTAAGACAGGGCCGCGGACCCAGTACTTC. Its translation: CASIKTGPRTQYF.

This clone occurred once. The chain links TRBV14 to TRBJ2-6; D gene ambiguous. The germline V gene has CDR1 SGHDN and CDR2 FVKESK. The length of the CDR3 is 15 residues. With 0 bases removed from V and 4 bases from J, the gap between germline ends came to 7 bases. The CDR3 protein is CASSQDLRGANVLTF. The CDR3 region has the DNA TGTGCCAGCAGCCAAGACCTCCGGGGGGCCAACGTCCTGACTTTC.

The rearrangement links TRBV3-1 (or the pseudogene TRBV3-2) to TRBJ1-3; D is unresolved. Germline V CDR1 and CDR2: LGHDT, YNNKEL (reference sequence). The CDR3 runs to 14 residues. The germline V and J ends were trimmed by 5 bases and 0 bases, with 8 bases remaining between them. The CDR3 sequence is CASSYKTSGNTIYF. The CDR3, as DNA: TGTGCCAGCAGCTACAAAACCTCTGGAAACACCATATATTTT.

V and J are TRBV19 and TRBJ2-3, with TRBD2 identical over 7 bases. This CDR3 region has 16 residues. Germline lookup yields CDR1 LNHDA and CDR2 SQIVND (reference sequence). V was clipped by 5 bases and J by 4 bases; unmatched bases: 12. This chain's CDR3 is CASSPGLVLKSDTQYF. CDR3 coding DNA: TGTGCCAGTAGTCCCGGACTAGTTTTAAAATCAGATACGCAGTATTTT.

The chain employs TRBV28 and TRBJ1-2; 8 nucleotides align to TRBD1. The ends lost 6 bases at V and 6 bases at J; junction bases unmatched: 6. The CDR3 has 13 amino acids. The germline V gene encodes CDR1 MDHEN and CDR2 SYDVKM. CDR3 in DNA: TGTGCCAGCAGGGCGACAGGGGTGGATGGCTACACCTTC. Translated, it gives CASRATGVDGYTF.

This chain connects TRBV6-6 to TRBJ2-3; D may be TRBD2 (6 bases). V lost 5 bases to trimming and J lost 2 bases, with 14 bases between them. CDR1 MNHNY and CDR2 SVGAGI come from the germline V gene (reference sequence). The CDR3 extends over 15 amino acids. The CDR3 is CASSGGSGLTDTQYF. The CDR3 DNA is TGTGCCAGCAGTGGGGGTAGCGGCCTCACAGATACGCAGTATTTT.

The chain is built from TRBV27 and TRBJ1-1; D is possibly TRBD1 (5 bases). The CDR3 covers 15 residues. Trimming shortened V by 5 bases and J by 7 bases, and 20 bases separated the two germline ends. Germline CDR1 is MNHEY and CDR2 is SMNVEV (reference sequence). CDR3: CASSHSRVQPFEAFF. CDR3 in DNA: TGTGCCAGCAGTCACTCCAGGGTTCAGCCCTTTGAAGCTTTCTTT.

Worth noting for this clone: Other DNA sequences in this specimen translate into the identical CDR3. This chain links TRBV6-5 with TRBJ2-3; 9 bases are a match to TRBD1. In germline, CDR1 is MNHEY, CDR2 SVGAGI. V trimming: 6 bases; J trimming: 1 base; junction bases outside the gene matches: 5. The CDR3 is 15 amino acids. CDR3 amino acids: CASSSRTGGTDTQYF. DNA for the CDR3: TGTGCCAGCAGCAGCAGGACAGGGGGCACAGATACGCAGTATTTT.